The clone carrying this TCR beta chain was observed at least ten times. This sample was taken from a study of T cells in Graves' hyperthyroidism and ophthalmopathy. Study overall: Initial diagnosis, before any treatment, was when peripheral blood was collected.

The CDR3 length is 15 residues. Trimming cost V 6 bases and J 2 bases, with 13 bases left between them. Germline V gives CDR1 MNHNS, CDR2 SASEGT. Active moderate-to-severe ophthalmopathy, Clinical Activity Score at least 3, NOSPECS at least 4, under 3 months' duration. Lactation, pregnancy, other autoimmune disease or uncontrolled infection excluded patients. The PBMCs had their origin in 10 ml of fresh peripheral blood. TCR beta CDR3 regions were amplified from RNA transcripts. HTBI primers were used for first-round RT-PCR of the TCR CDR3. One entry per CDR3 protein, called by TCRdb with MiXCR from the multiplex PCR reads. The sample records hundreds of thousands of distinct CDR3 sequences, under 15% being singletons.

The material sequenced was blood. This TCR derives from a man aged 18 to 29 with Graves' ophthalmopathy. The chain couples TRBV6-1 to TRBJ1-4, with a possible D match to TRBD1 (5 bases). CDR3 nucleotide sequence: TGTGCCAGCAGACCAACGGGGGGTACTAATGAAAAACTGTTTTTT. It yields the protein CASRPTGGTNEKLFF.